These 5 T cell receptor beta chains originate from one sample sequenced in a study of blood T cell repertoires in COVID-19. This table comes from immunoSEQ multiplex PCR, and its TCRdb copy is limited to in-frame clones, with some not included. The table includes under 85,000 clones, roughly 84% detected once. Source material: peripheral blood. These receptor sequences come from a man aged 45-65 years with acute or convalescent COVID-19.

The chain combines TRBV10-3 with TRBJ2-5, with 8 positions matching TRBD2. The V and J ends lost 4 bases and 2 bases, in that order; junction bases with no gene match: 18. The CDR3 covers 19 residues. Germline assignment: CDR1 ENHRY and CDR2 SYGVKD. The CDR3 region is CAISGGLAGYLAPQETQYF. In DNA, the CDR3 is TGTGCCATCAGTGGGGGGCTAGCGGGTTACCTCGCTCCACAAGAGACCCAGTACTTC.

The rearrangement joins TRBV4-3 to TRBJ1-2; weak D call: TRBD1 (5 bases). V gave up 0 bases and J gave up 0 bases, with 14 bases separating them. Germline V gene data show CDR1 as LGHNA and CDR2 as YSLEER. The CDR3 runs 17 residues. The CDR3 is CASSQEGTGPPNYGYTF. Here the CDR3 DNA reads TGCGCCAGCAGCCAAGAAGGCACAGGCCCTCCTAACTATGGCTACACCTTC.

The chain employs TRBV24-1 and TRBJ2-5, with D perhaps matching TRBD2 (6 bases). The CDR3 consists of 15 residues. Germline assignment: CDR1 KGHDR and CDR2 SFDVKD. V lost 4 bases and J 6 bases, leaving 17 bases between the germline ends. CDR3 nucleotides: TGTGCCACCAGTGACCTGACTAGTGGTGGAAAGACCCAGTACTTC. It yields the protein CATSDLTSGGKTQYF.

The chain links TRBV2 to TRBJ1-5, with unresolved D. Germline V CDR1 and CDR2: SNHLY, FYNNEI. The V end was cut by 6 bases, the J end by 7 bases, with 19 bases between. The CDR3 extends over 15 amino acids. This chain's CDR3 is CASRDGRPRKQPQHF. In DNA form, the CDR3 reads TGTGCCAGCAGGGATGGGAGACCACGAAAACAGCCCCAGCATTTT.

The chain recombines TRBV19 with TRBJ2-7, with a tentative D call TRBD1 (8 bases). Germline V gene data show CDR1 as LNHDA and CDR2 as SQIVND (reference sequence). V was clipped by 9 bases and J by 5 bases, with 17 bases between them. The CDR3 contains 13 residues. In DNA form, the CDR3 reads TGTGCCAGCTCGAGACAGGGGAGGGACGAGCAGTACTTC. Translation gives CASSRQGRDEQYF.